Presented here are 20 T cell receptor beta chains from one specimen sequenced in a study of T cell repertoires in cytomegalovirus infection. TCRdb re-called the reads through MiXCR, storing one row per CDR3 protein. The repertoire holds some 350,000 distinct CDR3 sequences, with 25% to 30% as singletons. For these receptors, no antigen is known. The sample consisted of cultured PBMCs, taken from culture after CMV antigen stimulation. The receptors originated from a human donor in good health (CMV status not recorded). Some clones in this sample may be carry-over from other donors' samples.

This chain connects TRBV19 to TRBJ2-1; possibly TRBD2 for D (5 bases). Trimming took off 5 bases at V and 5 bases at J, with 13 bases between the two ends. Germline V CDR1 and CDR2: LNHDA, SQIVND (reference sequence). The CDR3 consists of 14 residues. CDR3 in amino acids: CASSHPGVNNEQFF. The CDR3 DNA reads TGTGCCAGTAGTCACCCCGGGGTTAACAATGAGCAGTTCTTC.

The chain joins TRBV7-2 to TRBJ1-5; D gene unclear. The ends were cut back, 2 bases at V and 2 bases at J, with 7 bases in the middle. Germline V gene sequence: CDR1 SGHTA, CDR2 FQGNSA. The CDR3 has 14 residues. The CDR3 is CASSLNGGNQPQHF. The CDR3 nucleotides are TGTGCCAGCAGCTTAAACGGGGGCAATCAGCCCCAGCATTTT.

This clonotype has just a few counts. The chain carries TRBV19 and TRBJ1-2; possibly TRBD1 for D (5 bases). In germline, CDR1 is LNHDA, CDR2 SQIVND (reference sequence). This CDR3 is 14 amino acids long. V was clipped by 7 bases and J by 8 bases, with 20 bases between them. CDR3 DNA: TGTGCCAGTAACTCGGGACCCCGCCAAGGGGGCTACACCTTC. It codes for CASNSGPRQGGYTF.

This clonotype was observed a handful of times. V and J are TRBV7-8 and TRBJ2-7; D is unclear. The CDR3 is 14 amino acids. From germline, CDR1 is SGHVS and CDR2 FQNEAQ. Trimming took off 1 base at V and 3 bases at J, with 10 bases between the two ends. The DNA of the CDR3 is TGTGCCAGCAGCTTAGAAAACGCGTACTACGAGCAGTACTTC. Translated, it gives CASSLENAYYEQYF.

This clonotype showed up just a few times. The gene calls are TRBV28 and TRBJ1-5; D is unresolved. V dropped 5 bases and J dropped 6 bases, with 11 bases sitting between them. Germline CDR1 is MDHEN and CDR2 is SYDVKM. The CDR3 loop spans 13 amino acids. The CDR3 reads CASSPLLAQPQHF. The CDR3 DNA sequence: TGTGCCAGCAGTCCCCTTTTGGCTCAGCCCCAGCATTTT.

V and J are TRBV19 and TRBJ2-7; 10 nucleotides match TRBD2. CDR3 length equals 15 residues. Trimming cost V 5 bases and J 7 bases; bases outside gene matches: 11. The germline V gene encodes CDR1 LNHDA and CDR2 SQIVND (reference sequence). In DNA, the CDR3 is TGTGCCAGTAGTCTAGGACTAGCGGCTTCCTGGGAGCAGTACTTC. As protein: CASSLGLAASWEQYF.

This clonotype appeared a few times. CDR3 protein: CASSWTGGRQETQYF. Here the CDR3 DNA reads TGTGCCAGCAGTTGGACAGGGGGCCGTCAAGAGACCCAGTACTTC. The chain combines TRBV6-5 with TRBJ2-5; 11 bases line up with TRBD1. With 4 bases clipped from V and 2 bases from J, the junction kept 3 bases outside the gene matches. The CDR3 loop spans 15 amino acids. Germline V gene lookup returns CDR1 MNHEY and CDR2 SVGAGI.

This clonotype was observed a few times. The rearrangement links TRBV7-6 to TRBJ2-7; either TRBD1 or TRBD2 may supply D (5 bases each). The CDR3 length is 15 residues. CDR1 and CDR2 from the germline V gene are SGHVS and FNYEAQ. V was clipped by 4 bases and J by 0 bases, with 13 bases between them. CDR3 DNA: TGTGCCAGCAGCTATCTGGGGGACCCCTCCTACGAGCAGTACTTC. Residues: CASSYLGDPSYEQYF.

V usage is TRBV25-1 and J usage is TRBJ2-5, with 13 bases fitting TRBD2. The CDR3 totals 17 residues. V trimming: 2 bases; J trimming: 2 bases; junction bases outside the gene matches: 5. Germline V gene sequence: CDR1 MGHDK, CDR2 SYGVNS. The CDR3 DNA sequence: TGTGCCAGCAGTGAAAGGACTAGCGGGAGAGGACAAGAGACCCAGTACTTC. It translates to CASSERTSGRGQETQYF.

The rearrangement joins TRBV7-6 to TRBJ1-1; D possibly corresponds to TRBD1 (6 bases). The CDR3 contains 16 residues. Germline V lookup: CDR1 SGHVS, CDR2 FNYEAQ. V gave up 0 bases and J gave up 7 bases, with 18 bases separating them. CDR3 sequence reads: CASSLALGLSDSEAFF. The CDR3 DNA is TGTGCCAGCAGCTTAGCCCTAGGGCTATCGGACAGTGAAGCTTTCTTT.

There are many counts of this clonotype. The gene calls are TRBV7-8 and TRBJ1-2; 11 bases align to TRBD1. Germline loops: CDR1 SGHVS, CDR2 FQNEAQ. V was clipped by 4 bases and J by 6 bases; unmatched bases: 10. The CDR3 length is 16 residues. CDR3 in DNA: TGTGCCAGCAGCTACCCAGGACAGGGGGCGTGGGATGGCTACACCTTC. It specifies CASSYPGQGAWDGYTF.

The chain recombines TRBV6-6 with TRBJ1-6, with TRBD1 as a possible D gene (5 bases). The germline V and J ends were trimmed by 2 bases and 8 bases, with 13 bases remaining between them. CDR3 length: 15 residues. Germline CDR1 reads MNHNY; CDR2 reads SVGAGI (reference sequence). This CDR3 reads CASSYAGTSDSPLHF. CDR3 sequence (DNA): TGTGCCAGCAGTTACGCCGGGACGAGCGATTCACCCCTCCACTTT.

This chain joins TRBV7-9 and TRBJ1-1; 10 bases map to TRBD1. Germline assignment: CDR1 SEHNR and CDR2 FQNEAQ (reference sequence). There are 14 residues in the CDR3. The J segment lost 1 base and the V segment lost 6 bases, leaving 2 bases of the junction unmatched. The CDR3: CASRGTGANTEAFF. In DNA, the CDR3 is TGTGCCAGCAGAGGGACAGGGGCGAACACTGAAGCTTTCTTT.

The chain employs TRBV7-2 and TRBJ2-2; 7 nucleotides agree with TRBD1. Per the germline V gene, CDR1 is SGHTA and CDR2 is FQGNSA. The CDR3 consists of 16 residues. V lost 5 bases to trimming and J lost 9 bases; unmatched junction nucleotides: 15. CDR3 nucleotide sequence: TGTGCCAGCAGCCTACCTGTCTGGCCGGGACAGCGGGAGCTGTTTTTT. Translated, it gives CASSLPVWPGQRELFF.

The chain carries TRBV27 and TRBJ2-7; 10 bases map to TRBD1. After removal of 5 bases from V and 3 bases from J, the junction contained 7 bases not matched to a gene. This CDR3 is 15 amino acids long. Germline V gene lookup returns CDR1 MNHEY and CDR2 SMNVEV (reference sequence). The chain's CDR3 is CASSPGDRGYYEQYF. CDR3 DNA: TGTGCCAGCAGTCCCGGGGACAGGGGCTACTACGAGCAGTACTTC.

V and J are TRBV28 and TRBJ2-7; no clear D. Germline V gene data show CDR1 as MDHEN and CDR2 as SYDVKM. The CDR3 runs to 11 residues. Trimming took off 6 bases at V and 5 bases at J, with 8 bases between the two ends. DNA of the CDR3: TGTGCCAGCAGAAGTCCTCACGAGCAGTACTTC. It translates to CASRSPHEQYF. Full variable domain (outside the CDR3, taken from reference TRBV28 and TRBJ2-7): DVKVTQSSRYLVKRTGEKVFLECVQDMDHENMFWYRQDPGLGLRLIYFSYDVKMKEKGDIPEGYSVSREKKERFSLILESASTNQTSMYLCASRSPHEQYFGPGTRLTVT.

This clonotype was recorded a few times. The chain uses TRBV25-1 and TRBJ1-4; 8 bases agree with TRBD1. The junction had 4 bases not matched to a gene; V was cut back by 4 bases and J by 6 bases. In germline, CDR1 is MGHDK, CDR2 SYGVNS. The CDR3 is 14 amino acids. The DNA of the CDR3 is TGTGCCAGCAGTGTAACAGGGGGGCATGAAAAACTGTTTTTT. This sequence encodes CASSVTGGHEKLFF.

In this sample, this clonotype turned up a few times. The V call is TRBV7-2, the J call TRBJ2-6; the match to TRBD1 covers 8 bases. Unmatched junction bases numbered 8, after V lost 1 base and J lost 3 bases. CDR3 length: 18 residues. The germline V gene encodes CDR1 SGHTA and CDR2 FQGNSA. CDR3 region: CASSLVPGQGGGANVLTF. Here the CDR3 DNA reads TGTGCCAGCAGCTTAGTTCCCGGACAGGGTGGTGGGGCCAACGTCCTGACTTTC.

This clonotype was detected only a few times. This chain links TRBV6-5 with TRBJ2-6; D is undetermined. V lost 0 bases, J lost 0 bases, and 6 bases lay in between. The CDR3 totals 16 residues. Germline CDR1 and CDR2: MNHEY and SVGAGI. The CDR3: CASSYSVGSGANVLTF. The CDR3 DNA follows: TGTGCCAGCAGTTACTCGGTCGGCTCTGGGGCCAACGTCCTGACTTTC.

This clonotype showed up just a few times. V usage is TRBV10-1 and J usage is TRBJ1-1, with 7 bases matching TRBD1. The V segment lost 6 bases and the J segment 7 bases; nucleotides outside the gene matches: 11. The CDR3 sequence is 14 residues long. The germline CDR1 and CDR2 sequences are WNHNN and SYGVQD (reference sequence). The DNA for the CDR3 is TGCGCCAGCAGCCGGAACAGACAGGGAGGTGAAGCTTTCTTT. Its translation: CASSRNRQGGEAFF.